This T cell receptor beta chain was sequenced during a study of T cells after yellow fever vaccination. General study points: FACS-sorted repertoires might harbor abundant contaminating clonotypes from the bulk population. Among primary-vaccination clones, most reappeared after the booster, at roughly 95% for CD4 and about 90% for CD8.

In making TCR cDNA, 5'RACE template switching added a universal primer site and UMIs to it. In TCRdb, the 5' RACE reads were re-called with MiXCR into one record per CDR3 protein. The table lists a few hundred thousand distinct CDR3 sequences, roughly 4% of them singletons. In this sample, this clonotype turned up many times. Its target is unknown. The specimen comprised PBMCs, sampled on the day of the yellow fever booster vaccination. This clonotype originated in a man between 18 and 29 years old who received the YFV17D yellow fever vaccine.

The CDR3 DNA sequence: TGTGCCACCAGTGATTTGGGATGGGAGACCCAGTACTTC. As protein: CATSDLGWETQYF. This rearrangement joins TRBV24-1 to TRBJ2-5; D remains ambiguous. This CDR3 spans 13 amino acids. From germline, CDR1 is KGHDR and CDR2 SFDVKD. Trimming took off 0 bases at V and 5 bases at J, with 6 bases between the two ends.